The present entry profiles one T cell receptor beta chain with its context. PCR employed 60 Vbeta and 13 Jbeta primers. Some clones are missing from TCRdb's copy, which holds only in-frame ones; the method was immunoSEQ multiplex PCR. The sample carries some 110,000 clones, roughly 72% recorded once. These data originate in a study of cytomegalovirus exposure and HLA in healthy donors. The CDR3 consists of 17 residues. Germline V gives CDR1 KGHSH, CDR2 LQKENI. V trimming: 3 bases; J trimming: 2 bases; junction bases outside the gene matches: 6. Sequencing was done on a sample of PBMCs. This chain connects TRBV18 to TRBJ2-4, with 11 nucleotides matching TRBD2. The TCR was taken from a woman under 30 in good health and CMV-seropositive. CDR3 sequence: CASSPKTSGDPKNIQYF. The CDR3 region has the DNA TGTGCCAGCTCACCCAAGACTAGCGGGGATCCCAAAAACATTCAGTACTTC.